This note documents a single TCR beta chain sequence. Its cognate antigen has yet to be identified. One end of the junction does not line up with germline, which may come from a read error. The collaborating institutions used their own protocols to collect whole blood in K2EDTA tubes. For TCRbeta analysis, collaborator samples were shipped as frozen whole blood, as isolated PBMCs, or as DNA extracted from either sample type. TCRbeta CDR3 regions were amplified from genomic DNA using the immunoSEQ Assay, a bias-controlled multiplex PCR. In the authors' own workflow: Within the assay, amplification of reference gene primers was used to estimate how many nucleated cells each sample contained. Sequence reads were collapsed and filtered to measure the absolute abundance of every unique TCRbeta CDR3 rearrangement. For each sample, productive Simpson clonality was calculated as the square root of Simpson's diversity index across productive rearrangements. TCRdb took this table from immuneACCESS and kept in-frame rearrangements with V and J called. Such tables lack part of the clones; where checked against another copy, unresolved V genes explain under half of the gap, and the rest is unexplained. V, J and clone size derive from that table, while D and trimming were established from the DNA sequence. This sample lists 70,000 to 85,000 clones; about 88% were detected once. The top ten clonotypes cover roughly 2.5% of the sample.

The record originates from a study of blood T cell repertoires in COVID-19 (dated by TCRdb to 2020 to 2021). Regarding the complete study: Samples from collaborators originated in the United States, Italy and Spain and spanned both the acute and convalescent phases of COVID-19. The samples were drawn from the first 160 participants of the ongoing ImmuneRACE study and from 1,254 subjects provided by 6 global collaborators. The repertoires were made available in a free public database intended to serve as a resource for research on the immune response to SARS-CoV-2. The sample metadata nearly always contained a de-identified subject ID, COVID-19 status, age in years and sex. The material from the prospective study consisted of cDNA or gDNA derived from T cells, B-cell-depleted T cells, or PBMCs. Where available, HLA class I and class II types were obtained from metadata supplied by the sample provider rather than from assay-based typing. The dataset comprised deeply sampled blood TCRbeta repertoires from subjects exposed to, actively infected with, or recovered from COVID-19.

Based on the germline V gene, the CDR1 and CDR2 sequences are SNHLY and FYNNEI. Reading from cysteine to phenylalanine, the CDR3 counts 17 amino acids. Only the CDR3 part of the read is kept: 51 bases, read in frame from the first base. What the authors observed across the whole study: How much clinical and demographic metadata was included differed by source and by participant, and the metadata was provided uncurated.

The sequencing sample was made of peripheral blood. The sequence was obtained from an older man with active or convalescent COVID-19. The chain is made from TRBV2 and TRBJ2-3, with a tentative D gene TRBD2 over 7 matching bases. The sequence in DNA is TGTGCCAGCAGTGGAGGGGGGGACTGGTGGAGCACAGATATGCAGTATTTT. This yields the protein CASSGGGDWWSTDMQYF. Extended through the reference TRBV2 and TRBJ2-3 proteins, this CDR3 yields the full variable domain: EPEVTQTPSHQVTQMGQEVILRCVPISNHLYFYWYRQILGQKVEFLVSFYNNEISEKSEIFDDQFSVERPDGSNFTLKIRSTKLEDSAMYFCASSGGGDWWSTDMQYFGPGTRLTVL.